The clone carrying this TCR beta chain occurred a few times. This CDR3 spans 13 amino acids. The germline V gene encodes CDR1 SNHLY and CDR2 FYNNEI. V gave up 6 bases and J gave up 11 bases; unmatched junction bases: 12. The method was immunoSEQ multiplex PCR; TCRdb's version includes in-frame clones alone and lacks a portion of them. The table lists a few hundred thousand clones, over 85% of them singletons. The data were obtained in a study of blood T cell repertoires in COVID-19. This sequence joins TRBV2 and TRBJ2-5, with TRBD2 matching 7 bases. The sample consisted of peripheral blood. The clonotype originates from a man younger than 30 with COVID-19, enrolled during active disease. For the CDR3, the DNA is TGTGCCAGCAGAACCAATAGCGGGCTAGAGCAGTACTTC. It yields the protein CASRTNSGLEQYF.